This T cell receptor (beta chain) emerged from a study of OX40 agonist ivuxolimab in advanced cancers. Study outcomes and limitations: Among T cells, CD8+ cells averaged more expanded clones than CD4+ cells.

On this clone itself: The antigen remains undetermined.

Clones were read by immunoSEQ multiplex PCR, and TCRdb kept only the in-frame ones, dropping some. The data hold 75,000 to 90,000 clones, with about 90% observed a single time. CDR3 length equals 14 residues. Germline V gene lookup returns CDR1 SGHTA and CDR2 FQGNSA. Deletions cut 5 bases from V and 5 bases from J, with 15 bases between. The TCR was taken from an adult with an advanced solid tumor such as melanoma, head and neck, liver or kidney cancer. Specimen: CD4+ or CD8+ T cells sorted from blood, collected in a trial of the OX40 agonist ivuxolimab. This sequence joins TRBV7-2 and TRBJ1-1; TRBD1 is a possible D gene (5 bases). CDR3 amino acids: CASSPMVGHTEAFF. CDR3 nucleotide sequence: TGTGCCAGCAGCCCAATGGTGGGGCATACTGAAGCTTTCTTT.